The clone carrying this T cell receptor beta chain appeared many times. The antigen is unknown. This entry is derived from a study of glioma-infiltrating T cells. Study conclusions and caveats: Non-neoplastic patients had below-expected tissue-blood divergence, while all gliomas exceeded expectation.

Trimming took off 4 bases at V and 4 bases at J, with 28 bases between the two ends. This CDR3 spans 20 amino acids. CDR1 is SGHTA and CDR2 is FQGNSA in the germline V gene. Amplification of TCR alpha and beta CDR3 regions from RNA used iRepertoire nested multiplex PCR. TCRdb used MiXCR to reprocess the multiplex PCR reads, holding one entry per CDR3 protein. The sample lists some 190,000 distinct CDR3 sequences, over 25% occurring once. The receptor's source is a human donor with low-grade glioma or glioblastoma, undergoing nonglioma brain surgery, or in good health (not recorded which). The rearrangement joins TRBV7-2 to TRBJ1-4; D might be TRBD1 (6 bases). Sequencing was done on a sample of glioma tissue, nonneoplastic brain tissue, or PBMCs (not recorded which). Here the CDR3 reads CASSSHDYRVGDALNEKLFF. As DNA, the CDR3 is TGTGCCAGCAGCTCACACGACTACAGGGTGGGGGACGCACTTAATGAAAAACTGTTTTTT.